Listed here are 17 T cell receptor beta chains from one sample, sequenced in a study of blood T cell repertoires in COVID-19. Here immunoSEQ multiplex PCR was the method, and the copy in TCRdb shows in-frame clones only, minus some. The profile shows fewer than 200,000 clones, more than 65% of them singletons. The sequenced sample was peripheral blood. The receptors shown here come from a man between 65 and 85 years old with active or convalescent COVID-19.

V and J are TRBV19 and TRBJ1-5; tentative D call: TRBD1 (5 bases). With 1 base removed from V and 8 bases from J, the gap between germline ends came to 12 bases. Germline lookup yields CDR1 LNHDA and CDR2 SQIVND (reference sequence). There are 14 residues in the CDR3. CDR3 in amino acids: CASSIGGGGKPQHF. As DNA, the CDR3 is TGTGCCAGTAGTATAGGGGGCGGAGGGAAGCCCCAGCATTTT.

The genes are TRBV15 and TRBJ2-1; tentatively, D is TRBD2 (6 bases). The CDR3 has 14 amino acids. Germline V gene lookup returns CDR1 LNHNV and CDR2 YYDKDF (reference sequence). Between the trimmed V and J ends, which lost 0 bases and 5 bases, there was a span of 8 bases. The CDR3 spells CATSRDWEDNEQFF. CDR3 coding DNA: TGTGCCACCAGCAGAGATTGGGAGGACAATGAGCAGTTCTTC. The whole variable domain, remainder taken from reference TRBV15 and TRBJ2-1, is DAMVIQNPRYQVTQFGKPVTLSCSQTLNHNVMYWYQQKSSQAPKLLFHYYDKDFNNEADTPDNFQSRRPNTSFCFLDIRSPGLGDTAMYLCATSRDWEDNEQFFGPGTRLTVL.

The V call is TRBV5-1, the J call TRBJ1-3; D may be TRBD1 (6 bases). V lost 4 bases and J 0 bases, leaving 11 bases between the germline ends. Germline V gene data show CDR1 as SGHRS and CDR2 as YFSETQ. The CDR3 runs to 15 residues. The CDR3: CASSRDRPSGNTIYF. In DNA form, the CDR3 reads TGCGCCAGCAGCAGAGACAGGCCCTCTGGAAACACCATATATTTT.

The chain employs TRBV20-1 and TRBJ2-7; 9 bases map to TRBD1. The V gene end was trimmed by 6 bases and the J gene end by 4 bases; junction bases not matched to a gene: 7. Germline CDR1 reads DFQATT; CDR2 reads SNEGSKA (reference sequence). The CDR3 sequence is 13 residues long. The CDR3 reads CSASWDRVYEQYF. CDR3 nucleotide sequence: TGCAGTGCCAGTTGGGACAGGGTTTACGAGCAGTACTTC.

This clone appeared once. The chain couples TRBV5-4 to TRBJ2-1; TRBD1 agrees at 8 bases. Germline loops: CDR1 SGHNT, CDR2 YYREEE (reference sequence). The J segment lost 8 bases and the V segment lost 1 base, leaving 5 bases of the junction unmatched. The CDR3 sequence is 14 residues long. CDR3 amino acids: CASSLRQGLDEQFF. CDR3 sequence (DNA): TGTGCCAGCAGCTTGAGACAGGGGTTAGATGAGCAGTTCTTC.

This clone was picked up one time. The chain carries TRBV28 and TRBJ2-1; D remains ambiguous. CDR3 length equals 16 residues. V lost 3 bases and J lost 3, with 15 bases in between. Germline loops: CDR1 MDHEN, CDR2 SYDVKM. The CDR3 bases are TGTGCCAGCAGTTTGATCGGTTTAGAGGACTACAATGAGCAGTTCTTC. It translates to CASSLIGLEDYNEQFF.

This clone was detected a few times. The gene calls are TRBV4-1 and TRBJ2-7; TRBD1 agrees at 7 bases. The germline CDR1 and CDR2 sequences are MGHRA and YSYEKL. V lost 1 base and J lost 2; bases outside the gene matches: 5. This CDR3 spans 15 amino acids. The CDR3 coding sequence is TGCGCCAGCAGCCAAGCCGGGACAGCTACCTACGAGCAGTACTTC. Protein sequence: CASSQAGTATYEQYF.

This chain links TRBV2 with TRBJ1-5, with no clear D. V was shortened by 3 bases and J by 5 bases, with 11 bases between the two germline ends. From germline, CDR1 is SNHLY and CDR2 FYNNEI. The CDR3 has 14 amino acids. In nucleotides, the CDR3 is TGTGCCAGCAGTGATGTTGGGCAGTATCAGCCCCAGCATTTT. It codes for CASSDVGQYQPQHF.

The chain couples TRBV5-1 to TRBJ1-2; no firm D call. V dropped 4 bases and J dropped 4 bases, with 14 bases sitting between them. The CDR3 runs to 14 residues. CDR1 and CDR2 (germline): SGHRS, YFSETQ. CDR3 region: CASSTPQAPYGYTF. The CDR3 nucleotides read TGCGCCAGCAGCACTCCTCAGGCGCCCTATGGCTACACCTTC.

This clone was recorded a few times. The rearrangement links TRBV5-1 to TRBJ2-5; TRBD1 agrees at 7 bases. With V trimmed by 4 bases and J by 2 bases, 8 bases remained unmatched. Germline CDR1 and CDR2: SGHRS and YFSETQ. This CDR3 region has 15 residues. CDR3 DNA: TGCGCCAGCAGCCGTACCCCGGGACAGCAAGAGACCCAGTACTTC. This codes for CASSRTPGQQETQYF.

The chain recombines TRBV27 with TRBJ1-6; 8 bases line up with TRBD1. The CDR3 sequence is 16 residues long. Germline trimming cut 5 bases from V and 7 bases from J; bases unmatched to any gene: 10. Germline lookup yields CDR1 MNHEY and CDR2 SMNVEV (reference sequence). CDR3 coding DNA: TGTGCCAGCAGTACCCGTTCAGGGGGCCCCAATTCACCCCTCCACTTT. Its protein is CASSTRSGGPNSPLHF.

This chain joins TRBV7-9 and TRBJ1-1, with 8 bases aligning to TRBD1. This CDR3 is built from 15 residues. The germline gives CDR1 SEHNR, CDR2 FQNEAQ (reference sequence). J gave up 7 bases and V 2 bases, and 9 bases lay outside the gene matches. The CDR3 loop is CASSLRQGFMVEAFF. DNA of the CDR3: TGTGCCAGCAGCTTACGACAGGGGTTCATGGTTGAAGCTTTCTTT.

This chain joins TRBV2 and TRBJ1-4; D is possibly TRBD1 (6 bases). The germline V and J ends were trimmed by 6 bases and 0 bases, with 11 bases remaining between them. The length of the CDR3 is 15 residues. CDR1 and CDR2 from the germline V gene are SNHLY and FYNNEI. CDR3 protein: CASRLDSATNEKLFF. CDR3 DNA: TGTGCCAGCAGGCTGGACAGTGCAACTAATGAAAAACTGTTTTTT.

The chain employs TRBV7-2 and TRBJ2-3; a possible D gene is TRBD2 (5 bases). Germline V CDR1 and CDR2: SGHTA, FQGNSA. With 1 base removed from V and 0 bases from J, the gap between germline ends came to 8 bases. The CDR3 extends over 15 amino acids. This chain's CDR3 is CASSLVSGSTDTQYF. The CDR3 DNA reads as TGTGCCAGCAGCTTAGTGAGCGGAAGCACAGATACGCAGTATTTT.

The chain is built from TRBV28 and TRBJ1-1; D is unclear. Germline V lookup: CDR1 MDHEN, CDR2 SYDVKM. The CDR3 is made up of 15 amino acids. V shed 5 bases and J shed 1 base, with 14 bases lying between them. In DNA, the CDR3 is TGTGCCAGCAGTCCTACCCGGGTAGGGAACACTGAAGCTTTCTTT. Protein product: CASSPTRVGNTEAFF.

The chain uses TRBV18 and TRBJ1-5; D remains unclear. Per germline, CDR1 KGHSH and CDR2 LQKENI. The length of the CDR3 is 14 residues. Deletions cut 6 bases from V and 6 bases from J, with 15 bases between. The CDR3 loop reads CASSPSRSSQPQHF. In DNA, the CDR3 is TGTGCCAGCTCTCCGTCCCGATCCAGTCAGCCCCAGCATTTT.

The V and J genes are TRBV6-5 and TRBJ2-5; TRBD1 is a possible D gene (5 bases). The CDR3 has 15 residues. Germline CDR1 reads MNHEY; CDR2 reads SVGAGI. V dropped 6 bases and J dropped 1 base, with 15 bases sitting between them. CDR3 bases: TGTGCCAGCAGAAGAACAGGAGTCGCCCAAGAGACCCAGTACTTC. Translated: CASRRTGVAQETQYF.